This T cell receptor beta chain appears in the sequencing data of a study of T cell responses to AZD1222 COVID-19 vaccine (dated by TCRdb to about 2021). Study-level background: Because spike-specific TCR depth and breadth did not differ between the two schedules, AZD1222 recipients who got a second dose at roughly 4 weeks were pooled with those who got a second dose at roughly 12 weeks. A total of under 250 trial participants underwent TCR sequencing, of whom nearly 210 had received two doses of AZD1222 and approximately 25 had received two doses of the MenACWY control vaccine. Trial participants were enrolled by age into 18-55, 56-69 and 70-plus year subgroups, with approximately 150, 30 and 60 TCR-sequenced participants respectively. On the study overall, not on this receptor specifically: Conclusions about previously exposed vaccinees were limited because only five to seven AZD1222 recipients were SARS-CoV-2 seropositive at baseline. Epitopes outside the regions mutated in the B.1.351 and B.1.1.7 variants were reportedly recognized by nearly half of the unique spike-specific TCRs. In the small 56-69-year group, the increase in depth fell short of significance, most likely because of low power. The vaccine-associated CD4 TCRs covered the entire spike protein, and the dominant responses fell in regions 160-218 and 743-854. After two AZD1222 doses, both the breadth and the depth of spike-specific TCRs were significantly higher than at day 0 and than in MenACWY recipients. No day 14 peak-response samples were available, so repertoires were characterized only after the peak T cell response. Participants were mostly white British and included more females than males, and it was suggested by the authors that clonal diversity may have been underestimated.

The CDR3 regions of human TCRbeta chains were subjected to immunosequencing. Per the authors' processing: Repertoire TCRs were checked for matches against a reference library of SARS-CoV-2-specific TCRs that had been generated using the MIRA antigen-specificity platform. Breadth was defined as the fraction of unique TCRs that were SARS-CoV-2-associated, and depth was defined as the fraction of total T cells that were SARS-CoV-2-associated. Using the MIRA data, each spike-specific TCR was mapped to the spike region that the TCR reacts to and placed in a CD4 or CD8 class. Log10-transformed breadth and depth values were compared by one-way ANOVA with Sidak's multiple comparisons tests. As stored in TCRdb, this immuneACCESS dataset retains in-frame rearrangements with V and J assigned. A fraction of the clones does not appear; measured against another copy, unresolved V genes explain less than half of the discrepancy, and the remainder lacks a known reason. The V and J calls and the clone size are those of that table, but D and trimming were determined from the DNA. For this sample the table gives 65,000 to 80,000 clones, of which 90% were detected only once. In total, the top ten clones hold 4.2% of the sample.

The label giving this sample's time point can be read as: baseline before first vaccination. Samples from vaccinated people were obtained from the UK trials COV001 and COV002, which included a single-blind randomized controlled phase 2/3 trial of AZD1222 (ChAdOx1 nCoV-19) in healthy adults. For TCRbeta chain sequencing, PBMC samples from trial participants were taken at day 0 and at day 28 after the second dose. Comments on this clone: What this receptor recognizes is not known. It has no much larger one-base neighbor in the sample; base qualities were not kept.

This clonotype was sampled from an adult in good health. The starting material was peripheral blood, obtained on day 0 of AZD1222 vaccination.

The DNA sequence is as follows: TGTGCCATCAGTAACTCGGGGCCCGGACAGACGCTCGCGTTGGATGGCTACACCTTC. Translated, this gives CAISNSGPGQTLALDGYTF. Recombination linked TRBV10-3 to TRBJ1-2; D gene: possibly TRBD1, on 6 matching bases. The CDR3 contains 19 residues, cysteine and phenylalanine counted. Only the CDR3 part of the read is kept: 57 bases, read in frame from the first base. Cut back by 5 bases and 6 bases, the V and J ends lie 31 bases apart. Looking up the germline V gene yields CDR1 ENHRY and CDR2 SYGVKD.